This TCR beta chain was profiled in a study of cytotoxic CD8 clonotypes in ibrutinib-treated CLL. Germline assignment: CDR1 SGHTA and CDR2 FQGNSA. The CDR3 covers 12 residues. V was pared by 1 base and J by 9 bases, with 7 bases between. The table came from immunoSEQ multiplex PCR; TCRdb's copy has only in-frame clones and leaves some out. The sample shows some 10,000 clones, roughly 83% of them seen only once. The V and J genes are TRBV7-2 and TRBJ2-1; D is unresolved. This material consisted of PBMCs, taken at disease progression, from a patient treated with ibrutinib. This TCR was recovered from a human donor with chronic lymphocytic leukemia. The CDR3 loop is CASSLEFREQFF. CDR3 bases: TGTGCCAGCAGCTTAGAGTTTCGTGAGCAGTTCTTC. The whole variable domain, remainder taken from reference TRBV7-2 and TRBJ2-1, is GAGVSQSPSNKVTEKGKDVELRCDPISGHTALYWYRQSLGQGLEFLIYFQGNSAPDKSGLPSDRFSAERTGGSVSTLTIQRTQQEDSAVYLCASSLEFREQFFGPGTRLTVL.